This is a list of T cell receptor beta chains from one sample in a study of OX40 agonist ivuxolimab in advanced cancers. TCRdb keeps only in-frame clones here, not all; method: immunoSEQ multiplex PCR. The data show 70,000 or so clones, with about four fifths seen just once and 2% to 2.5% held by the top ten. The sequencing here drew on CD4+ or CD8+ T cells sorted from blood, taken in a trial of the OX40 agonist ivuxolimab. These receptor sequences come from an adult with an advanced solid tumor such as melanoma, head and neck, liver or kidney cancer. Both conserved end residues are part of each CDR3. D genes are given only for firm matches. Rows give clone size only sometimes, using once, few, many, or a class for an expanded clone.

J gene: TRBJ1-4; clone size: once; V gene: TRBV2; D gene: TRBD1; CDR3 protein: CASRPVDRPFRTNEKLFF; CDR3 DNA: TGTGCCAGCAGGCCAGTGGACAGGCCTTTCCGTACTAATGAAAAACTGTTTTTT
J gene: TRBJ2-5; clone size: few; V gene: TRBV30; D gene: NA; CDR3 protein: CAHGGQKETQYF; CDR3 DNA: TGTGCCCATGGCGGGCAGAAAGAGACCCAGTACTTC
J gene: TRBJ2-2; clone size: NA; V gene: TRBV7-9; D gene: NA; CDR3 protein: CASSLPGRAGELFF; CDR3 DNA: TGTGCCAGCAGCTTACCCGGGAGAGCCGGGGAGCTGTTTTTT
J gene: TRBJ1-5; clone size: NA; V gene: TRBV18; D gene: TRBD1; CDR3 protein: CASSAGQGNQPQHF; CDR3 DNA: TGTGCCAGCTCAGCCGGACAGGGCAATCAGCCCCAGCATTTT
J gene: TRBJ1-1; clone size: NA; V gene: TRBV5-1; D gene: NA; CDR3 protein: CASSLGQKPEGTEAFF; CDR3 DNA: TGCGCCAGCAGCTTAGGGCAGAAGCCTGAAGGCACTGAAGCTTTCTTT
J gene: TRBJ1-4; clone size: NA; V gene: TRBV5-4; D gene: TRBD1; CDR3 protein: CASSSGTGGSGNEKLFF; CDR3 DNA: TGTGCCAGCAGCTCCGGGACAGGGGGGTCGGGTAATGAAAAACTGTTTTTT
J gene: TRBJ2-7; clone size: NA; V gene: TRBV14; D gene: NA; CDR3 protein: CASSPRGWQARYEQYF; CDR3 DNA: TGTGCCAGCAGCCCACGAGGATGGCAGGCCCGTTACGAGCAGTACTTC
J gene: TRBJ1-2; clone size: NA; V gene: TRBV6-1; D gene: TRBD1; CDR3 protein: CASIPGQTNYGYTF; CDR3 DNA: TGTGCCAGCATCCCGGGACAGACTAACTATGGCTACACCTTC
J gene: TRBJ2-7; clone size: NA; V gene: TRBV6-5; D gene: TRBD1; CDR3 protein: CASSYSNTGGEQYF; CDR3 DNA: TGTGCCAGCAGTTACTCGAACACAGGGGGGGAGCAGTACTTC
J gene: TRBJ1-5; clone size: NA; V gene: TRBV30; D gene: NA; CDR3 protein: CAWSPSNQPQHF; CDR3 DNA: TGTGCCTGGAGCCCATCTAATCAGCCCCAGCATTTT
J gene: TRBJ2-5; clone size: NA; V gene: TRBV5-1; D gene: NA; CDR3 protein: CASSSGFQETQYF; CDR3 DNA: TGCGCCAGCAGCAGCGGGTTTCAAGAGACCCAGTACTTC
J gene: TRBJ2-3; clone size: NA; V gene: TRBV6-1; D gene: NA; CDR3 protein: CASSIGTASTDTQYF; CDR3 DNA: TGTGCCAGCAGTATCGGGACGGCTAGCACAGATACGCAGTATTTT
J gene: TRBJ1-1; clone size: few; V gene: TRBV30; D gene: NA; CDR3 protein: CAWNPSGTEAFF; CDR3 DNA: TGTGCCTGGAATCCTTCAGGGACTGAAGCTTTCTTT
J gene: TRBJ2-1; clone size: NA; V gene: TRBV18; D gene: NA; CDR3 protein: CASSPPSVSSYNEQFF; CDR3 DNA: TGTGCCAGCTCACCACCGTCCGTTAGCTCCTACAATGAGCAGTTCTTC
J gene: TRBJ2-7; clone size: few; V gene: TRBV19; D gene: NA; CDR3 protein: CASRSGDSSYEQYF; CDR3 DNA: TGTGCCAGCAGATCGGGAGATAGCTCCTACGAGCAGTACTTC
J gene: TRBJ1-2; clone size: NA; V gene: TRBV6-1; D gene: NA; CDR3 protein: CASRLGQEGGYTF; CDR3 DNA: TGTGCCAGCAGATTGGGACAAGAGGGAGGCTACACCTTC
J gene: TRBJ2-1; clone size: NA; V gene: TRBV5-1; D gene: NA; CDR3 protein: CASSLGQVESYNEQFF; CDR3 DNA: TGCGCCAGCAGCTTAGGACAAGTTGAATCCTACAATGAGCAGTTCTTC
J gene: TRBJ1-3; clone size: few; V gene: TRBV7-7; D gene: NA; CDR3 protein: CASSLSGNTIYF; CDR3 DNA: TGTGCTAGCAGCCTTTCAGGAAACACCATATATTTT
J gene: TRBJ1-4; clone size: few; V gene: TRBV6-6; D gene: NA; CDR3 protein: CASRNEKLFF; CDR3 DNA: TGTGCCAGCAGAAATGAAAAACTGTTTTTT
J gene: TRBJ2-3; clone size: NA; V gene: TRBV6-1; D gene: TRBD1; CDR3 protein: CASSDPPGQGATDTQYF; CDR3 DNA: TGTGCCAGCAGTGATCCCCCCGGACAGGGGGCGACAGATACGCAGTATTTT
J gene: TRBJ1-1; clone size: NA; V gene: TRBV5-8; D gene: NA; CDR3 protein: CASSLKMPLNTEAFF; CDR3 DNA: TGTGCCAGCAGCTTGAAGATGCCCCTCAACACTGAAGCTTTCTTT
J gene: TRBJ2-7; clone size: NA; V gene: TRBV25-1; D gene: NA; CDR3 protein: CASSDAGSNEQYF; CDR3 DNA: TGTGCCAGCAGTGACGCAGGCAGCAACGAGCAGTACTTC
J gene: TRBJ1-4; clone size: NA; V gene: TRBV28; D gene: TRBD1; CDR3 protein: CASRSSGTGYLEKLFF; CDR3 DNA: TGTGCCAGCAGATCGTCCGGGACAGGGTATCTAGAAAAACTGTTTTTT
J gene: TRBJ2-3; clone size: NA; V gene: TRBV5-4; D gene: NA; CDR3 protein: CASSLPADTQYF; CDR3 DNA: TGTGCCAGCAGTCTCCCTGCAGATACGCAGTATTTT
J gene: TRBJ2-1; clone size: once; V gene: TRBV4-1; D gene: TRBD2; CDR3 protein: CASSQLPPGTSSYNEQFF; CDR3 DNA: TGCGCCAGCAGCCAACTTCCTCCCGGGACTAGCTCCTACAATGAGCAGTTCTTC
J gene: TRBJ1-1; clone size: NA; V gene: TRBV2; D gene: NA; CDR3 protein: CASTPRAGSNTEAFF; CDR3 DNA: TGTGCCAGCACCCCCCGGGCAGGTTCGAACACTGAAGCTTTCTTT
J gene: TRBJ2-7; clone size: NA; V gene: TRBV7-2; D gene: NA; CDR3 protein: CASSPSWYEQYF; CDR3 DNA: TGTGCCAGCAGCCCGAGCTGGTACGAGCAGTACTTC
J gene: TRBJ2-5; clone size: NA; V gene: TRBV7-6; D gene: NA; CDR3 protein: CASSPTLAPETQYF; CDR3 DNA: TGTGCCAGCAGCCCTACTCTAGCCCCCGAGACCCAGTACTTC
J gene: TRBJ2-1; clone size: NA; V gene: TRBV2; D gene: TRBD2; CDR3 protein: CASTLLAGEGNEQFF; CDR3 DNA: TGTGCCAGCACCCTCCTAGCGGGAGAAGGCAATGAGCAGTTCTTC
J gene: TRBJ2-2; clone size: NA; V gene: TRBV5-1; D gene: NA; CDR3 protein: CASSLDSQGGELFF; CDR3 DNA: TGCGCCAGCAGCTTAGACAGCCAGGGCGGGGAGCTGTTTTTT
J gene: TRBJ2-5; clone size: NA; V gene: TRBV5-1; D gene: NA; CDR3 protein: CASSLWGIGVEETQYF; CDR3 DNA: TGCGCCAGCAGCTTGTGGGGGATTGGTGTCGAGGAGACCCAGTACTTC
J gene: TRBJ1-1; clone size: NA; V gene: TRBV6-1; D gene: NA; CDR3 protein: CASSEALELTNTEAFF; CDR3 DNA: TGTGCCAGCAGTGAAGCGCTGGAGCTCACCAACACTGAAGCTTTCTTT
J gene: TRBJ1-4; clone size: few; V gene: TRBV6-1; D gene: NA; CDR3 protein: CASSSDRNEKLFF; CDR3 DNA: TGTGCCAGCAGTTCTGACAGAAATGAAAAACTGTTTTTT
J gene: TRBJ1-6; clone size: NA; V gene: TRBV7-9; D gene: NA; CDR3 protein: CASSLEPPNSPLHF; CDR3 DNA: TGTGCCAGCAGCTTAGAACCGCCTAATTCACCCCTCCACTTT
J gene: TRBJ1-4; clone size: NA; V gene: TRBV5-1; D gene: NA; CDR3 protein: CASSKRGRGEGEKLFF; CDR3 DNA: TGCGCCAGCAGCAAAAGAGGCCGAGGGGAGGGAGAAAAACTGTTTTTT
J gene: TRBJ1-6; clone size: NA; V gene: TRBV30; D gene: TRBD1; CDR3 protein: CAWSGTTGMGNSPLHF; CDR3 DNA: TGTGCCTGGAGTGGGACGACAGGGATGGGGAATTCACCCCTCCACTTT
J gene: TRBJ2-5; clone size: NA; V gene: TRBV5-1; D gene: NA; CDR3 protein: CASSPPSDATDETQYF; CDR3 DNA: TGCGCCAGCAGCCCCCCTTCCGATGCGACGGATGAGACCCAGTACTTC
J gene: TRBJ2-5; clone size: NA; V gene: TRBV5-6; D gene: NA; CDR3 protein: CASSVQGGRETQYF; CDR3 DNA: TGTGCCAGCAGCGTCCAGGGGGGCCGAGAGACCCAGTACTTC
J gene: TRBJ1-2; clone size: NA; V gene: TRBV4-2; D gene: NA; CDR3 protein: CASSQGGGAYGYTF; CDR3 DNA: TGTGCCAGCAGCCAAGGAGGCGGGGCCTATGGCTACACCTTC
J gene: TRBJ2-7; clone size: once; V gene: TRBV18; D gene: NA; CDR3 protein: CASSPGLPSYEQYF; CDR3 DNA: TGTGCCAGCTCACCAGGGTTACCCTCCTACGAGCAGTACTTC
J gene: TRBJ2-7; clone size: NA; V gene: TRBV5-1; D gene: TRBD2; CDR3 protein: CASSLASGAPSYEQYF; CDR3 DNA: TGCGCCAGCAGCTTGGCTAGCGGGGCTCCCTCCTACGAGCAGTACTTC
J gene: TRBJ2-1; clone size: NA; V gene: TRBV27; D gene: TRBD2; CDR3 protein: CASSSRTSFEFF; CDR3 DNA: TGTGCCAGCAGTTCTCGGACTAGTTTCGAGTTCTTC
J gene: TRBJ2-3; clone size: NA; V gene: TRBV29-1; D gene: NA; CDR3 protein: CSVLGGGSTDTQYF; CDR3 DNA: TGCAGCGTTTTAGGGGGGGGGAGCACAGATACGCAGTATTTT
J gene: TRBJ1-1; clone size: NA; V gene: TRBV19; D gene: TRBD1; CDR3 protein: CASALDREKAEAFF; CDR3 DNA: TGTGCCAGTGCCTTGGACAGGGAAAAGGCTGAAGCTTTCTTT
J gene: TRBJ2-7; clone size: NA; V gene: TRBV4-1; D gene: NA; CDR3 protein: CASSQPMGYEQYF; CDR3 DNA: TGCGCCAGCAGCCAACCCATGGGCTACGAGCAGTACTTC
J gene: TRBJ2-3; clone size: NA; V gene: TRBV5-1; D gene: NA; CDR3 protein: CASSLAVLRGTDTQYF; CDR3 DNA: TGCGCCAGCAGCTTGGCTGTTCTGCGAGGCACAGATACGCAGTATTTT
J gene: TRBJ1-1; clone size: NA; V gene: TRBV15; D gene: TRBD1; CDR3 protein: CATSRGTASNTEAFF; CDR3 DNA: TGTGCCACCAGCAGGGGGACAGCGTCGAACACTGAAGCTTTCTTT
J gene: TRBJ1-5; clone size: NA; V gene: TRBV28; D gene: TRBD1; CDR3 protein: CASSIGTGVRPQHF; CDR3 DNA: TGTGCCAGCAGTATTGGGACAGGGGTACGGCCCCAGCATTTT